The 17 T cell receptor beta chains below were found in one sample sequenced in a study of OX40 agonist ivuxolimab in advanced cancers. Libraries were prepared by immunoSEQ multiplex PCR; TCRdb keeps only in-frame clonotypes and omits some of them. The sample lists approximately 74,000 clones, 80% to 95% occurring once. This material consisted of CD4+ or CD8+ T cells sorted from blood, taken in a trial of the OX40 agonist ivuxolimab. The receptors were gathered from an adult with an advanced solid tumor such as melanoma, head and neck, liver or kidney cancer.

The chain has TRBV19 and TRBJ2-1; a weak D match, TRBD2 (6 bases). Germline V gene lookup returns CDR1 LNHDA and CDR2 SQIVND (reference sequence). The CDR3 has 17 amino acids. V was clipped by 0 bases and J by 8 bases, with 20 bases between them. The CDR3 reads CASSIDSLATRRDEQFF. The DNA of the CDR3 is TGTGCCAGTAGTATAGATTCGCTAGCAACGAGGAGGGATGAGCAGTTCTTC.

This chain links TRBV27 with TRBJ1-2; D is ambiguous. V shed 0 bases and J shed 3 bases, with 8 bases lying between them. The V gene's germline CDR1 is MNHEY and CDR2 SMNVEV (reference sequence). The CDR3 covers 14 residues. CDR3 loop: CASSLSGSDYGYTF. Here the CDR3 DNA reads TGTGCCAGCAGTTTATCGGGGAGCGACTATGGCTACACCTTC.

The CDR3 sequence is CASRDPGSYEQYF. DNA of the CDR3: TGTGCCAGCAGAGACCCAGGATCCTACGAGCAGTACTTC. The chain couples TRBV6-5 to TRBJ2-7, with D unclear. V lost 6 bases and J 1 base, leaving 10 bases between the germline ends. The CDR3 is 13 residues long. Germline values: CDR1 MNHEY, CDR2 SVGAGI.

This chain joins TRBV14 and TRBJ1-4; no firm D call. V was cut by 8 bases and J by 0 bases, with 16 bases left in between. The germline V gene encodes CDR1 SGHDN and CDR2 FVKESK. The CDR3 spans 16 residues. The CDR3 reads CASGRGQASTNEKLFF. CDR3 DNA: TGTGCCAGCGGTCGCGGGCAGGCATCAACTAATGAAAAACTGTTTTTT.

This clone appeared once. The V call is TRBV18, the J call TRBJ2-7; 11 nucleotides match TRBD2. Looked up from germline, CDR1 is KGHSH and CDR2 is LQKENI. After removal of 3 bases from V and 6 bases from J, the junction contained 4 bases not matched to a gene. This CDR3 contains 14 residues. This CDR3 reads CASSPTSGEGEQYF. The DNA of the CDR3 is TGTGCCAGCTCACCGACTAGCGGGGAAGGCGAGCAGTACTTC.

The chain employs TRBV14 and TRBJ2-2, with D possibly matching TRBD1 (6 bases). The CDR3 length is 13 residues. V lost 10 bases, J lost 0 bases, and 9 bases lay in between. The germline gives CDR1 SGHDN, CDR2 FVKESK. CDR3 DNA: TGTGCCAACAGGACAGCGAACACCGGGGAGCTGTTTTTT. It is translated as CANRTANTGELFF.

V and J are TRBV18 and TRBJ2-7, with 11 bases fitting TRBD2. J gave up 7 bases and V 3 bases, and 5 bases lay outside the gene matches. Germline lookup yields CDR1 KGHSH and CDR2 LQKENI. The CDR3 is 14 residues long. Here the CDR3 reads CASSPTSGVGEQYF. The CDR3 DNA is TGTGCCAGCTCACCGACTAGCGGGGTCGGGGAGCAGTACTTC.

This sequence joins TRBV29-1 and TRBJ1-5, with 8 bases identical to TRBD1. Germline-derived CDR1 and CDR2 are SQVTM and ANQGSEA. The CDR3 runs 12 residues. V lost 6 bases and J lost 6; bases outside the gene matches: 4. The DNA for the CDR3 is TGCAGCGTGGGACAGGCGGGTCAGCCCCAGCATTTT. Its translation is CSVGQAGQPQHF.

The chain couples TRBV20-1 to TRBJ2-7; perhaps TRBD1 as D (6 bases). Germline CDR1 and CDR2: DFQATT and SNEGSKA (reference sequence). V gave up 5 bases and J gave up 3 bases, with 8 bases separating them. This CDR3 has 11 residues. The CDR3 DNA reads TGCAGTGCTGAAGGGGGCTACGAGCAGTACTTC. The encoded protein is CSAEGGYEQYF.

The chain combines TRBV18 with TRBJ2-5, with TRBD2 as a possible D gene (6 bases). V lost 4 bases and J lost 2, with 11 bases in between. This CDR3 is built from 14 residues. Germline CDR1 and CDR2: KGHSH and LQKENI. The CDR3 here is CASSLTGGQETQYF. The CDR3 bases are TGTGCCAGCTCACTGACCGGAGGGCAAGAGACCCAGTACTTC.

The rearrangement uses TRBV2 and TRBJ2-1; possibly TRBD2 for D (5 bases). CDR3 length: 14 amino acids. Per the germline V gene, CDR1 is SNHLY and CDR2 is FYNNEI. V lost 7 bases and J 1 base, leaving 11 bases between the germline ends. CDR3 residues: CASNSRRSYNEQFF. DNA for the CDR3: TGTGCCAGCAACTCCCGGAGGTCCTACAATGAGCAGTTCTTC.

This clone was recorded once. The chain employs TRBV9 and TRBJ2-7, with 7 bases aligning to TRBD1. Trimming removed 0 bases from V and 6 bases from J; junction bases left unmatched: 3. The CDR3 spans 13 residues. CDR1 and CDR2 (germline): SGDLS, YYNGEE. The CDR3 coding sequence is TGTGCCAGCAGCGTAGAGGGGGCAGGCGAGCAGTACTTC. Its translation is CASSVEGAGEQYF. Combining the CDR3 with reference TRBV9 and TRBJ2-7 gives the whole variable domain DSGVTQTPKHLITATGQRVTLRCSPRSGDLSVYWYQQSLDQGLQFLIQYYNGEERAKGNILERFSAQQFPDLHSELNLSSLELGDSALYFCASSVEGAGEQYFGPGTRLTVT.

This chain uses TRBV28 with TRBJ2-5; D is uncertain. The V and J ends lost 7 bases and 5 bases respectively, with 8 bases between them. Per the germline V gene, CDR1 is MDHEN and CDR2 is SYDVKM. The CDR3 consists of 11 residues. CDR3 coding DNA: TGTGCCAGCACCCATTACGAGACCCAGTACTTC. This sequence encodes CASTHYETQYF.

The chain employs TRBV5-1 and TRBJ2-5; TRBD2 aligns across 13 bases. V was pared by 0 bases and J by 1 base, with 3 bases of the junction left unmatched. Germline loops: CDR1 SGHRS, CDR2 YFSETQ. The CDR3 totals 17 residues. The CDR3 bases are TGCGCCAGCAGCTTGGCGGGGACTAGCGGGGCCCAAGAGACCCAGTACTTC. Translation: CASSLAGTSGAQETQYF.

The gene calls are TRBV4-3 and TRBJ2-1; D ambiguous. This CDR3 contains 13 residues. Trimming took 2 bases from V and 6 from J, leaving 8 bases between them. Germline V gene data show CDR1 as LGHNA and CDR2 as YSLEER. This CDR3 is CASSQPGSNEQFF. CDR3 bases: TGCGCCAGCAGCCAACCAGGTAGCAATGAGCAGTTCTTC.

This clone was seen only once. The J gene is TRBJ1-4, the V gene TRBV4-3; D ambiguous. V gave up 1 base and J gave up 8 bases, with 11 bases separating them. The CDR3 contains 14 residues. Per germline, CDR1 LGHNA and CDR2 YSLEER. The CDR3 region is CASSQVRTVEKLFF. CDR3 coding DNA: TGCGCCAGCAGCCAAGTGAGGACGGTGGAAAAACTGTTTTTT.

The V gene is TRBV5-1, the J gene TRBJ2-7; D not certain. V shed 0 bases and J shed 5 bases, with 12 bases lying between them. This CDR3 spans 14 amino acids. Per germline, CDR1 SGHRS and CDR2 YFSETQ. The CDR3, as DNA: TGCGCCAGCAGCTTGGGAGGTTCGGTCCACGAGCAGTACTTC. Translation: CASSLGGSVHEQYF.